Detailed here is one T cell receptor (beta chain). Its antigen is unknown. This sample stems from a study of a mutant IDH1 vaccine in newly diagnosed glioma. Study-level background: Antecedent treatment encompassed radiotherapy, temozolomide, or their combination; the majority received both.

Per germline, CDR1 PRHDT and CDR2 FYEKMQ (reference sequence). The V end was cut by 2 bases, the J end by 5 bases, with 9 bases between. CDR3 length equals 13 residues. Profiled with immunoSEQ multiplex PCR; TCRdb holds only in-frame clones, not every one. The repertoire has roughly 51,000 clones, more than 60% of them found once; the top ten carry roughly 6.3%. Sample time point: week 35, safety follow-up. Vaccinated patients received 300 ug of mutant IDH1 20-mer peptide per dose, with topical imiquimod. The specimen comprised PBMCs, sampled from a glioma patient whose treatment included an IDH1 peptide vaccine. This clonotype originated in a man between 40 and 49 years old with glioma. The gene calls are TRBV13 and TRBJ1-1, with D tentatively TRBD1 (6 bases). This CDR3 reads CASSLQGRTEAFF. The CDR3 nucleotides are TGTGCCAGCAGCTTACAGGGGAGGACTGAAGCTTTCTTT.